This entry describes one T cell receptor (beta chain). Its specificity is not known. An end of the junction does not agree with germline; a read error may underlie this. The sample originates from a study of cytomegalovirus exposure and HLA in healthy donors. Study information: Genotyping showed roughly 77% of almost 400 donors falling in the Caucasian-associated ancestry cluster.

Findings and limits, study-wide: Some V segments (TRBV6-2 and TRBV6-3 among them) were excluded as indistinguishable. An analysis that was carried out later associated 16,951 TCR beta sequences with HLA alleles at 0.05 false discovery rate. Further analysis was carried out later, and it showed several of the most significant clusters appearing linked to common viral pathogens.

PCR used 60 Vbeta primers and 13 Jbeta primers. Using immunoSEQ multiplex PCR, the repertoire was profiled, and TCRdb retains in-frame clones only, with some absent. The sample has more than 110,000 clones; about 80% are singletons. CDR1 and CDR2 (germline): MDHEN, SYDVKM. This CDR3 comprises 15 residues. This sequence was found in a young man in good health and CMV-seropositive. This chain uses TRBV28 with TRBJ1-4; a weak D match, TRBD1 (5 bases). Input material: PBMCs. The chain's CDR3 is CVSSLAGATNEKLFF. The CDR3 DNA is TGTGTCAGCAGCCTAGCGGGGGCAACTAATGAAAAACTGTTTTTT.